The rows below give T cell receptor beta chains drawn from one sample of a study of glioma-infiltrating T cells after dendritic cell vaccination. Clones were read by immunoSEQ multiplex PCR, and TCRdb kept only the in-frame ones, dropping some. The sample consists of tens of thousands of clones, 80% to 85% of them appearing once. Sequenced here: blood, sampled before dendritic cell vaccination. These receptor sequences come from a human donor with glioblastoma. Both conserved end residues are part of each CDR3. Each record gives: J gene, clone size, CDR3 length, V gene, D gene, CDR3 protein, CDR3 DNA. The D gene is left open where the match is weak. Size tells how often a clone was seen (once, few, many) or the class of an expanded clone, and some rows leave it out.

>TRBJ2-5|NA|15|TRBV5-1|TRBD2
CASSLGAGIQETQYF
TGCGCCAGCAGCTTGGGAGCGGGGATCCAAGAGACCCAGTACTTC
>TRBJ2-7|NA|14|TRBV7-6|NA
CASSPSRAAPEQYF
TGTGCCAGCAGCCCAAGCAGGGCAGCGCCCGAGCAGTACTTC
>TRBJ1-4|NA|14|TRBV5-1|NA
CASKPDGGNEKLFF
TGCGCCAGCAAGCCGGACGGGGGAAATGAAAAACTGTTTTTT
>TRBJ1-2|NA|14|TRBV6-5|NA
CASSYSTGRGGYTF
TGTGCCAGCAGTTACTCAACAGGGAGAGGAGGCTACACCTTC
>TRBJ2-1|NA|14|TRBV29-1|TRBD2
CSVLTSGLYNEQFF
TGCAGCGTTCTGACTAGCGGACTTTACAATGAGCAGTTCTTC
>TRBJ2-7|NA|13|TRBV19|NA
CASSEASSYEQYF
TGTGCCAGTAGCGAGGCGAGTTCCTACGAGCAGTACTTC
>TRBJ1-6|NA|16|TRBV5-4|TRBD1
CASSPGLDRSNSPLHF
TGTGCCAGCAGCCCCGGACTGGACAGGAGCAATTCACCCCTCCACTTT
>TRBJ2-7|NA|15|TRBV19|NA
CASSGRHAYSYEQYF
TGTGCCAGTAGTGGTAGACATGCCTACTCCTACGAGCAGTACTTC
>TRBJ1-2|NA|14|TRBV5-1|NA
CASNPGGLGYGYTF
TGCGCCAGCAACCCAGGTGGCTTGGGCTATGGCTACACCTTC
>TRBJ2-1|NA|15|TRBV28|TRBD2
CASSPTSGGGNEQFF
TGTGCCAGCAGTCCAACTAGCGGGGGGGGCAATGAGCAGTTCTTC
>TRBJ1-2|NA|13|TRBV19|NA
CASSISVNYGYTF
TGTGCCAGTAGTATCTCAGTTAACTATGGCTACACCTTC
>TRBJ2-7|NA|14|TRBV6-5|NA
CASSYRKQGYEQYF
TGTGCCAGCAGTTACCGAAAACAGGGCTACGAGCAGTACTTC
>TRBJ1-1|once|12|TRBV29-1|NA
CSVEAGNTEAFF
TGCAGCGTTGAGGCTGGGAACACTGAAGCTTTCTTT
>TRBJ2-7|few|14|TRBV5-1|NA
CASSFDSGRAEQYF
TGCGCCAGCAGCTTTGACTCGGGCAGGGCCGAGCAGTACTTC
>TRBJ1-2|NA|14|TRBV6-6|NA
CASSYSGRGSKDTF
TGTGCCAGCAGTTACTCAGGACGGGGTAGTAAGGACACCTTC
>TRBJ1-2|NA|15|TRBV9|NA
CASSVGWGRNYGYTF
TGTGCCAGCAGCGTAGGGTGGGGCCGTAACTATGGCTACACCTTC
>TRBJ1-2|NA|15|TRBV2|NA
CASSELGSIDYGYTF
TGTGCCAGCAGTGAACTGGGCAGCATTGACTATGGCTACACCTTC
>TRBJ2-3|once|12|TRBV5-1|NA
CASSFGQDTQYF
TGCGCCAGCAGCTTTGGACAAGATACGCAGTATTTT
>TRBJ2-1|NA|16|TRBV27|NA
CASSPIQGRTYNEQFF
TGTGCCAGCAGTCCGATTCAGGGTAGGACCTACAATGAGCAGTTCTTC
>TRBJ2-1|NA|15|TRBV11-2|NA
CASSLFLGASNEQFF
TGTGCCAGCAGCTTATTTCTGGGGGCCAGCAATGAGCAGTTCTTC
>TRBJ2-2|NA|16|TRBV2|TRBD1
CASSEVDRGGTGELFF
TGTGCCAGCAGTGAGGTTGACAGGGGGGGCACCGGGGAGCTGTTTTTT
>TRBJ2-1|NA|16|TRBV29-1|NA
CSVESERSRGVDEQFF
TGCAGCGTTGAATCGGAGAGGAGTCGCGGGGTCGATGAGCAGTTCTTC
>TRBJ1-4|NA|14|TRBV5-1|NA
CASSPDMTNEKLFF
TGCGCCAGCAGCCCGGACATGACTAATGAAAAACTGTTTTTT
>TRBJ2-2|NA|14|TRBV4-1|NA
CASRQDQITGELFF
TGCGCCAGCAGACAAGACCAGATCACCGGGGAGCTGTTTTTT
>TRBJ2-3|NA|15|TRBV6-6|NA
CASTLSAGFADTQYF
TGTGCCAGCACCCTATCGGCGGGGTTCGCAGATACGCAGTATTTT
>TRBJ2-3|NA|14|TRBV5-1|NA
CASRPGTSTDTQYF
TGCGCCAGCAGACCCGGGACTAGCACAGATACGCAGTATTTT
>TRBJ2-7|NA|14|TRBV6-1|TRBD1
CASSSGTGTYEQYF
TGTGCCAGCAGTTCCGGGACAGGGACTTACGAGCAGTACTTC
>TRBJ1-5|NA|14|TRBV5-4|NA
CASSLAGRNQPQHF
TGTGCCAGCAGCTTGGCGGGTCGCAATCAGCCCCAGCATTTT
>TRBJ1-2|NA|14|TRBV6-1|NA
CASSTPGRIDGYTF
TGTGCCAGCAGTACCCCAGGGAGGATCGATGGCTACACCTTC
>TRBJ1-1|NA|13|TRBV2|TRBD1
CASRGTGILEAFF
TGTGCCAGCAGGGGGACAGGGATACTTGAAGCTTTCTTT
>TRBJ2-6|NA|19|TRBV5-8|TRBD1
CASSDGEGTGYTGANVLTF
TGTGCCAGCAGCGATGGAGAAGGGACAGGGTATACTGGGGCCAACGTCCTGACTTTC
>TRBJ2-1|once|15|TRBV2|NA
CASSDYRRSYNEQFF
TGTGCCAGCAGTGATTACAGACGTTCCTACAATGAGCAGTTCTTC
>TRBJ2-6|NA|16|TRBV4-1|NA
CASSQDQGTGANVLTF
TGCGCCAGCAGCCAAGATCAGGGAACTGGGGCCAACGTCCTGACTTTC
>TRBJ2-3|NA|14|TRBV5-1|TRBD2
CASSRGTSGDTQYF
TGCGCCAGCAGCCGCGGGACTAGCGGAGATACGCAGTATTTT
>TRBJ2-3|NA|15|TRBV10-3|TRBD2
CAIGAGGGVGDTQYF
TGTGCCATCGGGGCGGGAGGGGGCGTTGGAGATACGCAGTATTTT
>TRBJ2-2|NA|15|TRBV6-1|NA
CASRPLDMDTGELFF
TGTGCCAGCAGGCCACTCGACATGGACACCGGGGAGCTGTTTTTT
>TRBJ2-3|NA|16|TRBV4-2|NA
CASSLSEGIGTDTQYF
TGTGCCAGCAGCCTGAGTGAGGGAATTGGCACAGATACGCAGTATTTT
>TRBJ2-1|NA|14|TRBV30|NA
CAWSKGGFGNEQFF
TGTGCCTGGAGTAAGGGGGGGTTTGGGAATGAGCAGTTCTTC
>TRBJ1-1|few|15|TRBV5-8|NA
CASSLAQGGNTEAFF
TGTGCCAGCAGCTTGGCCCAGGGAGGGAACACTGAAGCTTTCTTT
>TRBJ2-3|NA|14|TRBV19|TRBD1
CASNAGGRADTQYF
TGTGCCAGTAACGCAGGGGGCCGCGCAGATACGCAGTATTTT
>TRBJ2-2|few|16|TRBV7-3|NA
CASSLMAGAYTGELFF
TGTGCCAGCAGCTTAATGGCAGGGGCCTACACCGGGGAGCTGTTTTTT
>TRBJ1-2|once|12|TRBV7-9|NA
CASSLGRRGYTF
TGTGCCAGCAGCCTCGGACGGAGGGGCTACACCTTC
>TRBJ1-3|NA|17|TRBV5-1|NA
CASSLSGRTSSGNTIYF
TGCGCCAGCAGCTTGAGCGGGAGAACATCCTCTGGAAACACCATATATTTT
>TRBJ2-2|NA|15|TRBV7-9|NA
CASSKTGGATGELFF
TGTGCCAGCAGCAAAACAGGGGGGGCGACCGGGGAGCTGTTTTTT
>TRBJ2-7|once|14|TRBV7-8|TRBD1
CASSSGGMRGEQYF
TGTGCCAGCAGCTCAGGGGGAATGAGAGGGGAGCAGTACTTC